This T cell receptor (beta chain) was obtained from a study of response to subunit inactivated influenza vaccine. TCRdb fed the RT-PCR reads into MiXCR, producing one record per CDR3 protein. The sample contains 800,000 to 1,000,000 distinct CDR3 sequences, 21% of which appear only once. Details on this clonotype: The antigen is undetermined.

CDR1 SGHTA and CDR2 FQGNSA come from the germline V gene. J gave up 5 bases and V 0 bases, and 4 bases lay outside the gene matches. The CDR3 runs 15 residues. Study observations and caveats: New T cells are recruited in small numbers by each seasonal influenza vaccination, according to the authors' suggestion.

The sequencing used PBMCs from blood, collected around 5 days after vaccination. This receptor was taken from a man aged 50 to 60 who received an inactivated influenza vaccine. The chain joins TRBV7-2 to TRBJ2-7, with 10 bases identical to TRBD1. CDR3 amino acids: CASSLAGTGVHEQYF. DNA for the CDR3: TGTGCCAGCAGCTTAGCCGGGACAGGGGTTCACGAGCAGTACTTC.